The sequence of this T cell receptor (beta chain) was determined in a study of molecular identifiers for immune sequencing clone quantification. TCRdb called the PCR reads again in MiXCR, with one record for every CDR3 protein. This repertoire shows about half a million distinct CDR3 sequences, about 25% found once; its top ten account for roughly 0.77%. The CDR3 runs 15 residues. Germline V gene data show CDR1 as SGHTA and CDR2 as FQGTGA. The ends were cut back, 5 bases at V and 0 bases at J, with 11 bases in the middle. The sequence was collected from a human donor in good health. Some libraries in this study had Jurkat cell RNA spiked in. The rearrangement uses TRBV7-3 and TRBJ2-1; maybe TRBD2 (5 bases). Input material: naive CD8+ T cells from blood, with Jurkat cell RNA spiked in. The subset: FACS-sorted CD8+CD4-CCR7+CD45RA+ naive T cells. This CDR3 reads CASSAGGGSYNEQFF. CDR3 DNA: TGTGCCAGCAGCGCCGGCGGAGGCTCCTACAATGAGCAGTTCTTC.